This record looks at one T cell receptor beta chain sequence and its context. The sample is drawn from a study of blood T cells in healthy people across ages. The use of a sample-barcoded 5' primer and a J-beta primer mix characterized a second PCR of about 7 to 12 cycles. Each CDR3 protein is one row after TCRdb ran MiXCR on the 5' RACE reads. The table includes about 1.8 million distinct CDR3 sequences, roughly 49% detected once. This CDR3 has 17 amino acids. Trimming took 2 bases from V and 4 from J, leaving 15 bases between them. Germline V gene sequence: CDR1 MNHEY, CDR2 SVGAGI. The specimen sequenced was blood. This TCR came from a woman aged 40 to 50 in good health. V is TRBV6-5 and J is TRBJ2-6; no firm D call. The DNA for the CDR3 is TGTGCCAGCAGTTACGCAGTCCCTTCGGCCGGGGCCAACGTCCTGACTTTC. Translation: CASSYAVPSAGANVLTF.